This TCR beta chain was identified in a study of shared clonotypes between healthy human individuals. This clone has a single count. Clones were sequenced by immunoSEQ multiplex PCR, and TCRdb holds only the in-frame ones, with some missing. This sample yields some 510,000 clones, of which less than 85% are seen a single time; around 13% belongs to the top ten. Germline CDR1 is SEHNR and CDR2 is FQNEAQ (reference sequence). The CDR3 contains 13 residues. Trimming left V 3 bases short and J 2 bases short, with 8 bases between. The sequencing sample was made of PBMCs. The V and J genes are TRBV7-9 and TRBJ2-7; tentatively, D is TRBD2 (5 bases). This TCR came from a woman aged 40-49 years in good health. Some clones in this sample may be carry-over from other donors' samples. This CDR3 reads CASSFEGPYEQYF. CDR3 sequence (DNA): TGTGCCAGCAGCTTCGAGGGCCCCTACGAGCAGTACTTC.